What follows are 14 T cell receptor beta chains derived from one specimen sequenced in a study of glioma-infiltrating T cells (dated by TCRdb to the mid-2010s). The sample was run on an Illumina MiSeq. TCR alpha and beta CDR3 regions were amplified with the iRepertoire nested amplicon-rescue multiplex PCR (arm-PCR) platform from RNA. TCRdb reworked the public reads: Q25 trimming with fastp, MiXCR clone assembly, productive beta chains retained. Each entry is one CDR3 protein sequence, shown with its most common DNA and genes. Counted in this sample were more than 300,000 distinct CDR3 sequences; roughly 41% of them appeared once. The biggest ten clones account for approximately 12% of the sample. Sequenced material: glioma tissue, nonneoplastic brain tissue, or PBMCs (not recorded which). The receptor source for this set is a human donor with low-grade glioma or glioblastoma, undergoing nonglioma brain surgery, or in good health (not recorded which).

The chain uses TRBV6-1 and TRBJ2-1; D perhaps matches TRBD2 (6 bases). The germline V gene has CDR1 MNHNS and CDR2 SASEGT. The CDR3 covers 16 residues. V lost 2 bases and J 1 base, leaving 12 bases between the germline ends. The CDR3 DNA reads TGTGCCAGCAGTGAACTGCTAGGGAGGTCCTACAATGAGCAGTTCTTC. This codes for CASSELLGRSYNEQFF.

This clonotype was seen a handful of times. This chain's CDR3 is CASSYSWDRGLTQPQHF. The CDR3 bases are TGTGCCAGCAGTTACTCGTGGGACAGAGGGTTGACACAGCCCCAGCATTTT. The J gene is TRBJ1-5, the V gene TRBV6-6; TRBD1 matches at 7 bases. J was trimmed by 7 bases and V by 0 bases; bases with no gene match: 12. The CDR3 consists of 17 residues. Germline CDR1 reads MNHNY; CDR2 reads SVGAGI (reference sequence).

This clonotype was seen many times. The rearrangement links TRBV6-2 or TRBV6-3 to TRBJ2-5; perhaps D is TRBD1 or TRBD2 (5 bases each). Per germline, CDR1 MNHEY and CDR2 SVGEGT. Trimming took off 4 bases at V and 5 bases at J, with 23 bases between the two ends. The CDR3 runs to 17 residues. The CDR3 nucleotides read TGTGCCAGCAGTTTTAGGATACCGGGACCGTGGAGGGAGACCCAGTACTTC. Translation: CASSFRIPGPWRETQYF.

The table lists this clonotype with a few counts. The chain is built from TRBV6-2 or TRBV6-3 and TRBJ2-1, with 11 bases that match TRBD2. After removal of 2 bases from V and 4 bases from J, the junction contained 10 bases not matched to a gene. The CDR3 consists of 18 residues. Germline V gene lookup returns CDR1 MNHEY and CDR2 SVGEGT. The chain's CDR3 is CASSYPLGLAGLYNEQFF. The CDR3 nucleotides read TGTGCCAGCAGTTACCCCCTAGGACTAGCGGGTTTATACAATGAGCAGTTCTTC.

Comments on this clonotype: The CDR3 ends on some other residue instead of the conserved phenylalanine or tryptophan, so this is likely a read error. The chain carries TRBV20-1 and TRBJ1-4; D remains ambiguous. The V end was cut by 5 bases, the J end by 4 bases, with 11 bases between. Germline V gives CDR1 DFQATT, CDR2 SNEGSKA (reference sequence). The CDR3 consists of 13 residues. The CDR3: CSAPKGNNEKLFL. In DNA form, the CDR3 reads TGCAGTGCTCCGAAAGGGAATAATGAAAAACTGTTTTTA.

The table lists this clonotype with many counts. The V and J genes are TRBV29-1 and TRBJ2-1; TRBD2 matches at 7 bases. Germline V lookup: CDR1 SQVTM, CDR2 ANQGSEA. V dropped 4 bases and J dropped 6; count of bases not matched to a gene: 6. This CDR3 has 13 residues. The CDR3 bases are TGCAGCGTTGGGCGGGAGTGGGGCAATGAGCAGTTCTTC. It specifies CSVGREWGNEQFF.

The chain joins TRBV4-3 to TRBJ2-2; D gene unclear. The CDR3 is made up of 18 amino acids. V lost 0 bases and J 7 bases, leaving 21 bases between the germline ends. Germline CDR1 is LGHNA and CDR2 is YSLEER. DNA of the CDR3: TGCGCCAGCAGCCAAGATGGCGTTGGAAGGTTCTTTGGCGGGGAGCTGTTTTTT. It codes for CASSQDGVGRFFGGELFF.

About this clonotype itself: A much bigger clone sits one base away, suggesting this may be a read error. The rearrangement links TRBV27 to TRBJ2-7; D is ambiguous. This CDR3 spans 13 amino acids. Germline CDR1 is MNHEY and CDR2 is SMNVEV (reference sequence). This CDR3 reads CTSSLFGSYEQYF. As DNA, the CDR3 is TGTACCAGCAGTTTATTCGGTTCCTACGAGCAGTACTTC.

The CDR3 loop reads CTGGTLSSYEQYF. DNA of the CDR3: TGCACCGGTGGGACCCTAAGCTCCTACGAGCAGTACTTC. V and J are TRBV20-1 and TRBJ2-7; TRBD1 or TRBD2 may be the D gene (5 bases each). Germline values: CDR1 DFQATT, CDR2 SNEGSKA (reference sequence). CDR3 length: 13 residues.

This clonotype was recorded many times. DNA for the CDR3: TGTGCCAGCAGTTTACCCCAGACAGGACCCAAGGACACTGAAGCTTTCTTT. This translates into CASSLPQTGPKDTEAFF. The V call is TRBV28, the J call TRBJ1-1; TRBD1 might be the D (6 bases). CDR3 length equals 17 residues. Germline-derived CDR1 and CDR2 are MDHEN and SYDVKM. Trimming left V 2 bases short and J 3 bases short, with 19 bases between. Combining the CDR3 with reference TRBV28 and TRBJ1-1 gives the whole variable domain DVKVTQSSRYLVKRTGEKVFLECVQDMDHENMFWYRQDPGLGLRLIYFSYDVKMKEKGDIPEGYSVSREKKERFSLILESASTNQTSMYLCASSLPQTGPKDTEAFFGQGTRLTVV.

The chain combines TRBV7-2 with TRBJ1-2; unclear D gene. V gave up 5 bases and J gave up 0 bases, with 13 bases separating them. The germline V gene encodes CDR1 SGHTA and CDR2 FQGNSA. This CDR3 spans 15 amino acids. CDR3 protein: CASSGRTAANYGYTF. Here the CDR3 DNA reads TGTGCCAGCAGCGGCAGGACGGCGGCTAACTATGGCTACACCTTC. Full variable domain (missing parts from reference TRBV7-2 and TRBJ1-2): GAGVSQSPSNKVTEKGKDVELRCDPISGHTALYWYRQSLGQGLEFLIYFQGNSAPDKSGLPSDRFSAERTGGSVSTLTIQRTQQEDSAVYLCASSGRTAANYGYTFGSGTRLTVV.

This clonotype has a single count. The CDR3 carries no conserved terminal phenylalanine or tryptophan, so it likely arises from a read error. The chain recombines TRBV20-1 with TRBJ2-1; no clear D. The V and J ends lost 8 bases and 0 bases respectively, with 11 bases between them. The germline V gene encodes CDR1 DFQATT and CDR2 SNEGSKA (reference sequence). This CDR3 region has 13 residues. This CDR3 is CSSYRASYNEQFL. CDR3 DNA sequence: TGCAGTTCTTATCGGGCCTCCTACAATGAGCAGTTCCTC.

V is TRBV6-2 or TRBV6-3 and J is TRBJ1-2; D unresolved. Germline CDR1 MNHEY, CDR2 SVGEGT. V lost 6 bases, J lost 0 bases, and 23 bases lay in between. This CDR3 region has 18 residues. In DNA form, the CDR3 reads TGTGCCAGCAGAGGGCGGCGGGGAAGCCGGGATTCTAACTATGGCTACACCTTC. Its translation: CASRGRRGSRDSNYGYTF.

This clonotype was detected ten times or more. The chain joins TRBV20-1 to TRBJ1-2, with D possibly matching TRBD1 (5 bases). CDR3 length equals 14 residues. Trimming left V 3 bases short and J 6 bases short, with 17 bases between. Germline CDR1 is DFQATT and CDR2 is SNEGSKA (reference sequence). CDR3 DNA sequence: TGCAGTGCTAGTAAACAGGCCTCCTTGGATGGCTACACCTTC. As protein: CSASKQASLDGYTF.